The 29 T cell receptor beta chains listed next were all sequenced from one sample in a study of blood T cell repertoires in COVID-19. Produced via immunoSEQ multiplex PCR; TCRdb's table is partial and in-frame only. There are about 260,000 clones in the sample; around 86% occur only once, and roughly 8% lies in the top ten. Source material: peripheral blood. These receptors all come from a man in his forties or fifties with active or convalescent COVID-19.

The chain has TRBV15 and TRBJ2-1; D unclear. The CDR3 contains 15 residues. The germline CDR1 and CDR2 sequences are LNHNV and YYDKDF (reference sequence). Trimming took 0 bases from V and 4 from J, leaving 10 bases between them. In nucleotides, the CDR3 is TGTGCCACCAGCAGAGATGGAGTCGCTTACAATGAGCAGTTCTTC. Protein: CATSRDGVAYNEQFF.

The chain combines TRBV6-2 or TRBV6-3 with TRBJ2-3; 9 nucleotides match TRBD1. The CDR3 contains 16 residues. The germline V gene has CDR1 MNHEY and CDR2 SVGEGT. Losses at the gene ends were 2 bases for V and 4 bases for J; bases not matched to a gene: 7. The CDR3 DNA reads as TGTGCCAGCAGTTACCTAGGACAGGGGCCTCCAGATACGCAGTATTTT. Amino acid sequence: CASSYLGQGPPDTQYF.

This sequence joins TRBV5-1 and TRBJ2-6, with TRBD2 matching over 9 bases. V lost 7 bases, J lost 3 bases, and 14 bases stayed unmatched. The CDR3 length is 18 residues. Germline V gives CDR1 SGHRS, CDR2 YFSETQ. This CDR3 is CASGTLFSGRSGANVLTF. The CDR3 DNA reads TGCGCCAGCGGAACCCTTTTTAGCGGGAGAAGTGGGGCCAACGTCCTGACTTTC.

V and J are TRBV3-1 (or the pseudogene TRBV3-2) and TRBJ1-6; 7 bases agree with TRBD1. Germline V gene lookup returns CDR1 LGHDT and CDR2 YNNKEL (reference sequence). Unmatched junction bases numbered 10, after V lost 5 bases and J lost 9 bases. This CDR3 comprises 15 residues. The CDR3: CASSDTEGAISPLHF. The CDR3 DNA reads as TGTGCCAGCAGCGACACGGAGGGGGCCATTTCACCCCTCCACTTT.

The rearrangement links TRBV29-1 to TRBJ2-7; no firm D call. Germline CDR1 SQVTM, CDR2 ANQGSEA. This CDR3 has 15 amino acids. Trimming took off 2 bases at V and 0 bases at J, with 14 bases between the two ends. Here the CDR3 DNA reads TGCAGCGTTGAATCGGCACAGACCAACTCCTACGAGCAGTACTTC. It translates to CSVESAQTNSYEQYF.

V usage is TRBV19 and J usage is TRBJ2-2; a possible D gene is TRBD2 (5 bases). The CDR3 sequence is 17 residues long. In germline, CDR1 is LNHDA, CDR2 SQIVND (reference sequence). The germline V and J ends were trimmed by 9 bases and 5 bases, with 25 bases remaining between them. Here the CDR3 reads CASKGPRSGLDTGELFF. The CDR3 region has the DNA TGTGCCAGCAAAGGACCAAGAAGCGGCCTTGATACCGGGGAGCTGTTTTTT.

This sequence joins TRBV19 and TRBJ2-1, with D unclear. This CDR3 has 12 amino acids. Trimming removed 10 bases from V and 0 bases from J, with 7 bases in between. Germline assignment: CDR1 LNHDA and CDR2 SQIVND (reference sequence). CDR3 loop: CATLSSYNEQFF. For the CDR3, the DNA is TGTGCCACCCTCAGCTCCTACAATGAGCAGTTCTTC.

The V call is TRBV3-1 (or the pseudogene TRBV3-2), the J call TRBJ2-1; D call uncertain. The CDR3 length is 12 residues. Germline assignment: CDR1 LGHDT and CDR2 YNNKEL (reference sequence). Trimming cost V 2 bases and J 6 bases, with 5 bases left between them. CDR3 sequence: CASSQIGNEQFF. CDR3 coding DNA: TGTGCCAGCAGCCAAATCGGCAATGAGCAGTTCTTC.

This chain connects TRBV5-1 to TRBJ2-3; perhaps TRBD2 as D (6 bases). Germline V gene data show CDR1 as SGHRS and CDR2 as YFSETQ. With 4 bases removed from V and 5 bases from J, the gap between germline ends came to 17 bases. The CDR3 covers 15 residues. The CDR3 region is CASSRGWAALDTQYF. The CDR3 coding sequence is TGCGCCAGCAGCCGGGGGTGGGCAGCCTTAGATACGCAGTATTTT.

The chain employs TRBV11-3 and TRBJ2-1, with D perhaps matching TRBD1 (5 bases). Per the germline V gene, CDR1 is SGHNT and CDR2 is YENEEA. V shed 5 bases and J shed 6 bases, with 17 bases lying between them. This CDR3 contains 15 residues. The CDR3 DNA sequence: TGTGCCAGCAGCCCCCCAGGGCGAAGGATCAATGAGCAGTTCTTC. This encodes CASSPPGRRINEQFF.

This clone was found once. The V call is TRBV19, the J call TRBJ2-1; D perhaps matches TRBD1 (6 bases). Per germline, CDR1 LNHDA and CDR2 SQIVND (reference sequence). V lost 1 base to trimming and J lost 9 bases, with 16 bases between them. This CDR3 region has 15 residues. This chain's CDR3 is CASSIVPDRGREQFF. The CDR3 DNA reads TGTGCCAGTAGTATAGTCCCGGACAGAGGCCGTGAGCAGTTCTTC.

The rearrangement uses TRBV7-9 and TRBJ1-1, with 7 bases matching TRBD1. This CDR3 is 15 amino acids long. Germline CDR1 is SEHNR and CDR2 is FQNEAQ (reference sequence). Trimming took 6 bases from V and 5 from J; bases not matched to a gene: 12. The CDR3 nucleotides read TGTGCCAGCAGGACGAACAGGGGTTCGCGGACTGAAGCTTTCTTT. It codes for CASRTNRGSRTEAFF. The whole variable domain, remainder taken from reference TRBV7-9 and TRBJ1-1, is DTGVSQNPRHKITKRGQNVTFRCDPISEHNRLYWYRQTLGQGPEFLTYFQNEAQLEKSRLLSDRFSAERPKGSFSTLEIQRTEQGDSAMYLCASRTNRGSRTEAFFGQGTRLTVV.

CDR3 in DNA: TGTGCCAGCTGTGACAGCAACACTGAAGCTTTCTTT. Amino acids: CASCDSNTEAFF. The chain has TRBV28 and TRBJ1-1; TRBD1 is a possible D gene (5 bases). This CDR3 has 12 amino acids. Trimming pared 8 bases from V and 2 bases from J, leaving 9 bases between. Germline CDR1 and CDR2: MDHEN and SYDVKM.

V gene TRBV5-5 combines with J gene TRBJ1-4, with TRBD1 identical over 7 bases. Germline V CDR1 and CDR2: SGHKS, YYEKEE (reference sequence). The CDR3 has 15 residues. Trimming removed 0 bases from V and 7 bases from J; junction bases left unmatched: 6. This CDR3 is CASSLGQGNREKLFF. CDR3 bases: TGTGCCAGCAGCTTGGGACAGGGAAACCGTGAAAAACTGTTTTTT.

The J gene is TRBJ2-5, the V gene TRBV5-4; D is ambiguous. The CDR3 sequence is 12 residues long. Germline V gene data show CDR1 as SGHNT and CDR2 as YYREEE (reference sequence). Trimming took off 3 bases at V and 5 bases at J, with 8 bases between the two ends. CDR3 sequence: CASSSSPETQYF. The CDR3 region has the DNA TGTGCCAGCAGCTCCTCCCCGGAGACCCAGTACTTC.

This sequence joins TRBV7-9 and TRBJ1-1, with unresolved D. CDR3 length: 11 amino acids. Looked up from germline, CDR1 is SEHNR and CDR2 is FQNEAQ (reference sequence). Deletions cut 3 bases from V and 4 bases from J, with 3 bases between. The CDR3 coding sequence is TGTGCCAGCAGCTTTATCACTGAAGCTTTCTTT. Its protein is CASSFITEAFF.

The chain has TRBV28 and TRBJ2-7, with TRBD1 matching 8 bases. The CDR3 has 15 amino acids. Losses at the gene ends were 6 bases for V and 3 bases for J; bases not matched to a gene: 10. Germline CDR1 reads MDHEN; CDR2 reads SYDVKM. The CDR3 loop reads CASRAAHTGGYEQYF. The CDR3, as DNA: TGTGCCAGCAGGGCCGCTCATACAGGGGGCTACGAGCAGTACTTC. The full variable domain, in which reference TRBV28 and TRBJ2-7 provide the parts outside the CDR3, is DVKVTQSSRYLVKRTGEKVFLECVQDMDHENMFWYRQDPGLGLRLIYFSYDVKMKEKGDIPEGYSVSREKKERFSLILESASTNQTSMYLCASRAAHTGGYEQYFGPGTRLTVT.

The V call is TRBV28, the J call TRBJ1-2; the D gene is possibly TRBD1 (5 bases). CDR1 MDHEN and CDR2 SYDVKM come from the germline V gene. The germline V and J ends were trimmed by 6 bases and 7 bases, with 12 bases remaining between them. This CDR3 spans 12 amino acids. The CDR3 DNA is TGTGCCAGCAGCGCGAGGACATCTGGCTACACCTTC. Translation gives CASSARTSGYTF.

V is TRBV7-2 and J is TRBJ1-6, with D unclear. The V end was cut by 6 bases, the J end by 0 bases, with 9 bases between. The CDR3 consists of 15 residues. CDR1 SGHTA and CDR2 FQGNSA come from the germline V gene. Here the CDR3 reads CASRRWSSYNSPLHF. CDR3 nucleotides: TGTGCCAGCAGACGATGGAGCTCCTATAATTCACCCCTCCACTTT.

This sequence joins TRBV9 and TRBJ1-4; D remains ambiguous. V lost 0 bases, J lost 6 bases, and 12 bases lay in between. The CDR3 is 15 residues long. CDR1 and CDR2 (germline): SGDLS, YYNGEE. In DNA, the CDR3 is TGTGCCAGCAGCGTAGGGGTGGGCCAATATGAAAAACTGTTTTTT. It encodes CASSVGVGQYEKLFF.

The rearrangement joins TRBV4-2 to TRBJ2-3; 7 positions agree with TRBD2. From germline, CDR1 is LGHNA and CDR2 YNFKEQ. With V trimmed by 2 bases and J by 3 bases, 2 bases remained unmatched. CDR3 size: 14 residues. CDR3 sequence reads: CASSQISGTDTQYF. The CDR3 coding sequence is TGTGCCAGCAGCCAAATTAGCGGGACAGATACGCAGTATTTT.

The chain joins TRBV6-5 to TRBJ1-6; D perhaps matches TRBD1 (6 bases). V was shortened by 6 bases and J by 8 bases, with 14 bases between the two germline ends. CDR3 length: 14 residues. Germline V gene lookup returns CDR1 MNHEY and CDR2 SVGAGI. CDR3 region: CASRPGVRDSPLHF. The CDR3 DNA follows: TGTGCCAGCAGGCCAGGGGTAAGGGATTCACCCCTCCACTTT.

The chain employs TRBV11-2 and TRBJ1-3; TRBD1 might be the D (5 bases). Per germline, CDR1 SGHAT and CDR2 FQNNGV. The length of the CDR3 is 15 residues. Trimming left V 5 bases short and J 2 bases short, with 13 bases between. The CDR3 DNA follows: TGTGCCAGCAGCCCTTCGACAGCGACTGGAAACACCATATATTTT. Translating it yields CASSPSTATGNTIYF.

This chain joins TRBV10-3 and TRBJ2-5; D is unclear. The V gene lost 8 bases and the J gene lost 0 bases, with 4 bases spanning the gap. The CDR3 totals 11 residues. The germline V gene has CDR1 ENHRY and CDR2 SYGVKD. The CDR3 DNA reads TGTGCCATCTCGTACCAAGAGACCCAGTACTTC. This gives the protein CAISYQETQYF.

The CDR3 protein is CASSLERGDEQFF. The CDR3 region has the DNA TGTGCCAGCAGCCTCGAGCGGGGCGATGAGCAGTTCTTC. The chain has TRBV5-4 and TRBJ2-1, with TRBD2 matching 7 bases. CDR3 length: 13 amino acids. With V trimmed by 4 bases and J by 8 bases, 6 bases remained unmatched. Germline V gives CDR1 SGHNT, CDR2 YYREEE (reference sequence).

The V gene is TRBV6-5, the J gene TRBJ1-1; TRBD1 aligns across 7 bases. The CDR3 totals 14 residues. Germline CDR1 is MNHEY and CDR2 is SVGAGI. V shed 5 bases and J 1 base; nucleotides not matched to a gene: 4. The CDR3 sequence is CASSLGQANTEAFF. CDR3 bases: TGTGCCAGCAGTCTTGGACAGGCGAACACTGAAGCTTTCTTT.

The CDR3 region is CASSPPGADTQYF. The CDR3 DNA follows: TGTGCCAGCTCACCACCGGGCGCAGATACGCAGTATTTT. This rearrangement joins TRBV18 to TRBJ2-3; D uncertain. V was clipped by 0 bases and J by 4 bases, with 5 bases between them. Germline CDR1 KGHSH, CDR2 LQKENI. The CDR3 covers 13 residues.

The chain employs TRBV6-1 and TRBJ1-5, with 9 bases fitting TRBD1. The CDR3 has 16 amino acids. Germline assignment: CDR1 MNHNS and CDR2 SASEGT. J gave up 5 bases and V 2 bases, and 7 bases lay outside the gene matches. DNA of the CDR3: TGTGCCAGCAGTGAAAAAGGGACAGGGCGGCATCAGCCCCAGCATTTT. It is translated as CASSEKGTGRHQPQHF.

V gene TRBV6-6 combines with J gene TRBJ2-7, with 11 bases matching TRBD1. Germline loops: CDR1 MNHNY, CDR2 SVGAGI (reference sequence). CDR3 size: 17 residues. The V segment lost 5 bases and the J segment 5 bases; nucleotides outside the gene matches: 14. The CDR3 DNA sequence: TGTGCCAGCAGTCGATCACGCCGGGACAGGGGGGTTGACGAGCAGTACTTC. Translating it yields CASSRSRRDRGVDEQYF.